This T cell receptor (beta chain) derives from a study of early T cells in non-severe SARS-CoV-2 infection. Study overall: Sequencing of bulk RNA from unsorted whole blood was done, without chain pairing.

There are many counts of this clonotype. The antigen is not known. MiXCR was run by TCRdb on the 5' RACE reads, yielding one entry per CDR3 protein. Of about 53,000 distinct CDR3 sequences listed, 9.5% to 15% are singletons. The CDR3 spans 11 residues. Germline CDR1 and CDR2: SGHDT and YYEEEE. V was cut by 3 bases and J by 5 bases, with 4 bases left in between. Study-wide findings and caveats: VDJdb matching favored anti-spike CD8 responses, missing private and CD4 specificities.

The source was whole blood, collected at baseline. The chain recombines TRBV5-6 with TRBJ2-3, with no clear D. The TCR was taken from an adult who was a healthcare worker with PCR-confirmed SARS-CoV-2 infection or an uninfected control (not recorded which). CDR3 loop: CASSSIDTQYF. CDR3 nucleotide sequence: TGTGCCAGCAGCTCCATAGATACGCAGTATTTT.